This T cell receptor beta chain was identified during a study of CD8 T cells in Susac syndrome. cDNA came from roughly 0.47 to 1 ug RNA primed by random hexamers. Coverage of TCR beta CDR3 amplification by immunoSEQ multiplex PCR extended to 54 Vbeta and 13 Jbeta. TCRdb processed the immunoSEQ multiplex PCR reads anew with MiXCR; each CDR3 protein has one entry. The repertoire has approximately 160,000 distinct CDR3 sequences, 85% to 95% of them found once; the top ten carry more than 0.08%. Trimming cost V 5 bases and J 11 bases, with 10 bases left between them. This CDR3 comprises 11 residues. The germline gives CDR1 LNHDA, CDR2 SQIVND (reference sequence). The sequenced target, TCR beta, came from blood CD8+ and CD4+ T cells.

Sequencing was performed on CD4+ T cells from PBMCs. The sequence came from a human donor with multiple sclerosis. This rearrangement joins TRBV19 to TRBJ1-5; D may be TRBD1 (5 bases). DNA for the CDR3: TGTGCCAGTAGTTTAGGGGAGGCCCAGCATTTT. This sequence encodes CASSLGEAQHF.